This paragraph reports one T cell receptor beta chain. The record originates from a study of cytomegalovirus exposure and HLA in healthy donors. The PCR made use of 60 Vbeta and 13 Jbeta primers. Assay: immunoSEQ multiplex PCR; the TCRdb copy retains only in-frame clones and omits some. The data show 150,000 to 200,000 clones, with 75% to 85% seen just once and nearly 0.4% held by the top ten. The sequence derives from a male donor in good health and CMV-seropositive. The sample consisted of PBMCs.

The DNA for the CDR3 is TGTGCCACCCAAAGGACACTAGCCAAAAACATTCAGTACTTC. It yields the protein CATQRTLAKNIQYF. This chain joins TRBV12-1 and TRBJ2-4; the D call TRBD1 from the table was never checked on the DNA. TRBV12-1 constitutes a pseudogene. This CDR3 region has 14 residues.